Sequencing of this TCR beta chain was carried out in a study of identical twins. Points from the study as a whole: The authors drew conclusions from cross-sectional statistical analysis rather than following the same donors. Out-of-frame beta chain sequences displayed weaker excess sharing between twins.

V shed 5 bases, J shed 1 base, and the junction held 8 bases outside the gene matches. This CDR3 contains 16 residues. Each CDR3 protein is one row after TCRdb ran MiXCR on the 5' RACE reads. Of approximately 620,000 distinct CDR3 sequences in the sample, 8.5% to 9.5% are singletons; the top ten hold roughly 0.9%. As to this clonotype: Its target is unknown.

The data were also submitted as part of a second study, on yellow fever vaccine responses in identical twins.

The clonotype comes from a woman younger than 35 in good health. V and J are TRBV12-3 or TRBV12-4 and TRBJ2-7; 10 bases align to TRBD1. Sample: PBMCs. DNA for the CDR3: TGTGCCAGCAGTCCCCGGACAGGGGGACAATCCTACGAGCAGTACTTC. Translating it yields CASSPRTGGQSYEQYF.